This T cell receptor (beta chain) was identified in a study of T cells after yellow fever vaccination. Study as a whole: Preparation of the low-cell-number fractions used SMART-Seq v4 Ultra Low Input.

Germline CDR1 is LNHDA and CDR2 is SQIVND (reference sequence). CDR3 length equals 15 residues. The germline V and J ends were trimmed by 5 bases and 7 bases, with 15 bases remaining between them. UMIs were added to TCR cDNA along with a universal primer site when it was made by 5'RACE template switching. Each CDR3 protein gets one entry after TCRdb re-called the 5' RACE reads with MiXCR. Among 450,000 to 550,000 distinct CDR3 sequences listed, about a fifth were seen once. This clonotype was obtained from a man aged 18 to 35 who received the YFV17D yellow fever vaccine. Sequencing used PBMCs, obtained 21 days after the first yellow fever vaccination. The V call is TRBV19, the J call TRBJ1-6; D perhaps matches TRBD1 (5 bases). CDR3 nucleotides: TGTGCCAGTAGTTCCGAGGAGGGGCTGAATTCACCCCTCCACTTT. Protein product: CASSSEEGLNSPLHF.